Listed here are 28 T cell receptor beta chains from one sample, sequenced in a study of CD8 T cells in ankylosing spondylitis. Study-level points and caveats: Blood of patients with ankylosing spondylitis appeared to be characterized by a TCR beta motif of eight highly homologous variants.

Antigen specificity for these receptors is unknown. TCRdb independently ran MiXCR on the 5' RACE reads; one entry per CDR3 protein. The profile shows roughly 700,000 distinct CDR3 sequences, about 20% of them singletons. Sequenced: blood, either unsorted or a sorted T cell fraction (not recorded which). Source of these receptors: a male donor with ankylosing spondylitis.

This clonotype has a handful of counts. The chain combines TRBV15 with TRBJ2-4; TRBD1 agrees at 7 bases. Germline V gives CDR1 LNHNV, CDR2 YYDKDF (reference sequence). The CDR3 is 16 amino acids. V shed 4 bases, J shed 9 bases, and the junction held 15 bases outside the gene matches. The CDR3 region has the DNA TGTGCCACCAGCAAAATCCTAACAGGGGATCTGGGCATTCAGTACTTC. Its translation is CATSKILTGDLGIQYF. The full variable domain, with the rest looked up from reference TRBV15 and TRBJ2-4, is DAMVIQNPRYQVTQFGKPVTLSCSQTLNHNVMYWYQQKSSQAPKLLFHYYDKDFNNEADTPDNFQSRRPNTSFCFLDIRSPGLGDTAMYLCATSKILTGDLGIQYFGAGTRLSVL.

This clonotype was seen a handful of times. The V gene is TRBV7-9, the J gene TRBJ1-4, with D maybe TRBD1 (6 bases). Between the trimmed V and J ends, which lost 6 bases and 8 bases, there was a span of 25 bases. This CDR3 contains 17 residues. Germline lookup yields CDR1 SEHNR and CDR2 FQNEAQ (reference sequence). The CDR3 DNA is TGTGCCAGCAGTCATCGGGACATGATTTGGGAGGGAGAAAAACTGTTTTTT. Its protein is CASSHRDMIWEGEKLFF.

This clonotype came up a few times. The chain links TRBV20-1 to TRBJ1-2; 7 nucleotides match TRBD1. Germline V lookup: CDR1 DFQATT, CDR2 SNEGSKA (reference sequence). This CDR3 spans 12 amino acids. The junction had 7 bases not matched to a gene; V was cut back by 4 bases and J by 8 bases. CDR3 DNA: TGCAGTGCTATGACAGGGTCGTCGGGCTACACCTTC. Its protein product is CSAMTGSSGYTF.

V gene TRBV12-5 combines with J gene TRBJ2-1, with 14 positions matching TRBD2. The CDR3 is 15 residues long. V shed 7 bases, J shed 8 bases, and the junction held 7 bases outside the gene matches. From germline, CDR1 is LGHNT and CDR2 FRNRAP. The CDR3 bases are TGTGCTAGTGCTCAGGGACTAGCGGGAGCGGATGAGCAGTTCTTC. It yields the protein CASAQGLAGADEQFF.

V is TRBV5-1 and J is TRBJ2-1; 8 nucleotides agree with TRBD2. The J segment lost 9 bases and the V segment lost 0 bases, leaving 14 bases of the junction unmatched. CDR1 is SGHRS, CDR2 YFSETQ, per germline. This CDR3 has 17 residues. The CDR3 region is CASSLEESGRMVGEQFF. DNA of the CDR3: TGCGCCAGCAGCTTGGAAGAAAGCGGGAGAATGGTCGGTGAGCAGTTCTTC.

The chain combines TRBV15 with TRBJ2-5, with 9 bases identical to TRBD2. Per the germline V gene, CDR1 is LNHNV and CDR2 is YYDKDF (reference sequence). V was clipped by 5 bases and J by 9 bases; unmatched bases: 13. The CDR3 has 15 residues. The DNA of the CDR3 is TGTGCCACCAGCCCCCGGAATAGCGGGAGTGGGGCCCAGTACTTC. As protein: CATSPRNSGSGAQYF.

In this sample, this clonotype turned up once. J is TRBJ1-1 and V is TRBV12-3 or TRBV12-4; D gene unclear. The ends were cut back, 5 bases at V and 6 bases at J, with 13 bases in the middle. The length of the CDR3 is 13 residues. The CDR3 here is CASSVAGKPEAFF. CDR3 DNA: TGTGCCAGCAGTGTCGCGGGGAAACCTGAAGCTTTCTTT.

The J gene is TRBJ2-3, the V gene TRBV24-1, with 8 bases that match TRBD2. The V gene end was trimmed by 6 bases and the J gene end by 2 bases; junction bases not matched to a gene: 3. The germline CDR1 and CDR2 sequences are KGHDR and SFDVKD. This CDR3 is built from 14 residues. CDR3 sequence: CATSPGGNTDTQYF. CDR3 nucleotide sequence: TGTGCCACCAGTCCGGGGGGGAACACAGATACGCAGTATTTT.

This clonotype was found many times. V is TRBV20-1 and J is TRBJ1-5, with 8 bases matching TRBD1. The CDR3 runs 14 residues. With V trimmed by 2 bases and J by 2 bases, 2 bases remained unmatched. CDR1 is DFQATT and CDR2 is SNEGSKA in the germline V gene (reference sequence). CDR3 protein: CSARQGAGNQPQHF. In DNA form, the CDR3 reads TGCAGTGCTAGACAGGGGGCCGGCAATCAGCCCCAGCATTTT.

As DNA, the CDR3 is TGTGCCAGCAGCGACCGAACAGGGAGCACCGGGGAGCTGTTTTTT. It codes for CASSDRTGSTGELFF. This chain joins TRBV9 and TRBJ2-2; a weak D match, TRBD1 (6 bases). Germline CDR1 is SGDLS and CDR2 is YYNGEE. CDR3 length equals 15 residues. With 3 bases removed from V and 4 bases from J, the gap between germline ends came to 13 bases.

V and J are TRBV6-4 and TRBJ2-7, with D perhaps TRBD2 (6 bases). Germline CDR1 is MRHNA and CDR2 is SNTAGT. The CDR3 is 18 amino acids. Trimming removed 6 bases at V and 2 bases at J, with 26 bases between. The CDR3 loop reads CASRPIPIAGRGTYEQYF. As DNA, the CDR3 is TGTGCCAGCAGACCCATCCCGATAGCAGGGCGGGGAACCTACGAGCAGTACTTC.

The V gene is TRBV20-1, the J gene TRBJ2-1; D is tentatively TRBD1 or TRBD2 (5 bases each). Germline values: CDR1 DFQATT, CDR2 SNEGSKA (reference sequence). The length of the CDR3 is 15 residues. Trimming took off 5 bases at V and 1 base at J, with 15 bases between the two ends. For the CDR3, the DNA is TGCAGTGCTCCCGCCCGGGGCGAGTCCTACAATGAGCAGTTCTTC. This translates into CSAPARGESYNEQFF.

This chain connects TRBV6-5 to TRBJ2-1; TRBD2 matches at 9 bases. This CDR3 has 13 amino acids. The J segment lost 13 bases and the V segment lost 0 bases, leaving 4 bases of the junction unmatched. CDR1 and CDR2 from the germline V gene are MNHEY and SVGAGI. The CDR3 nucleotides are TGTGCCAGCAGTTACTCTAGCGGGGGCTTACAGTTCTTC. This sequence encodes CASSYSSGGLQFF.

The chain couples TRBV14 to TRBJ1-2; no definite D call. Germline lookup yields CDR1 SGHDN and CDR2 FVKESK. The CDR3 contains 15 residues. Trimming cost V 1 base and J 4 bases, with 13 bases left between them. The CDR3 region has the DNA TGTGCCAGCAGCCAAGGGGTCGACCCGGTCTATGGCTACACCTTC. Translating gives CASSQGVDPVYGYTF.

V is TRBV24-1 and J is TRBJ2-1; D is unresolved. Germline loops: CDR1 KGHDR, CDR2 SFDVKD. V lost 4 bases to trimming and J lost 9 bases, with 9 bases between them. The CDR3 has 12 amino acids. CDR3: CATSESSREQFF. The DNA of the CDR3 is TGTGCCACCAGTGAATCTTCCCGTGAGCAGTTCTTC.

This clonotype was found many times. V gene TRBV29-1 combines with J gene TRBJ2-3; 10 bases match TRBD1. CDR1 and CDR2 (germline): SQVTM, ANQGSEA. CDR3 length: 14 residues. Trimming at V came to 5 bases and at J to 4 bases, leaving 6 bases not matched to a gene. In DNA, the CDR3 is TGCAGCGTTCGTCCGGGACAGGGGTCAGATACGCAGTATTTT. This encodes CSVRPGQGSDTQYF.

V gene TRBV5-6 combines with J gene TRBJ2-7; 8 nucleotides line up with TRBD2. Germline V gene sequence: CDR1 SGHDT, CDR2 YYEEEE. The CDR3 consists of 15 residues. After removal of 6 bases from V and 6 bases from J, the junction contained 14 bases not matched to a gene. The CDR3 spells CASNQGLAGGSEQYF. For the CDR3, the DNA is TGTGCCAGCAACCAAGGACTAGCTGGGGGTAGCGAGCAGTACTTC.

This rearrangement joins TRBV29-1 to TRBJ2-3, with unresolved D. V was shortened by 5 bases and J by 5 bases, with 14 bases between the two germline ends. Germline V lookup: CDR1 SQVTM, CDR2 ANQGSEA. This CDR3 has 13 residues. The CDR3 loop is CSVLWANLDTQYF. CDR3 nucleotides: TGCAGCGTTCTTTGGGCGAACCTAGATACGCAGTATTTT.

The rearrangement joins TRBV7-3 to TRBJ2-3; D is unresolved. The CDR3 contains 17 residues. Germline CDR1 and CDR2: SGHTA and FQGTGA. Between the trimmed V and J ends, which lost 5 bases and 0 bases, there was a span of 18 bases. The CDR3 nucleotides read TGTGCCAGCAGCCCAACCGGTAGCAGCCCTAGCACAGATACGCAGTATTTT. Its translation is CASSPTGSSPSTDTQYF.

The rearrangement uses TRBV5-1 and TRBJ2-2, with D possibly matching TRBD2 (6 bases). Germline CDR1 SGHRS, CDR2 YFSETQ. V shed 4 bases and J shed 7 bases, with 14 bases lying between them. The CDR3 runs 14 residues. CDR3 sequence (DNA): TGCGCCAGCAGCGAGGGACTCTCGGGCGGGGAGCTGTTTTTT. Translating gives CASSEGLSGGELFF.

The chain recombines TRBV20-1 with TRBJ1-2, with D unclear. CDR1 and CDR2 (germline): DFQATT, SNEGSKA (reference sequence). The length of the CDR3 is 11 residues. The V end lost 2 bases, the J end lost 9 bases, and 10 bases lay between the germline ends. The CDR3 is CSARRQLSYTF. CDR3 coding DNA: TGCAGTGCTAGACGTCAGTTGAGCTACACCTTC.

The rearrangement joins TRBV5-1 to TRBJ1-2, with TRBD1 identical over 10 bases. The CDR3 has 15 amino acids. The germline gives CDR1 SGHRS, CDR2 YFSETQ. The ends lost 3 bases at V and 4 bases at J; junction bases unmatched: 6. CDR3 DNA: TGCGCCAGCAGCTCCCGACAGGGGGCTGTCTATGGCTACACCTTC. Its translation: CASSSRQGAVYGYTF.

The J gene is TRBJ2-7, the V gene TRBV6-1; D is possibly TRBD2 (5 bases). Trimming shortened V by 10 bases and J by 2 bases, and 9 bases separated the two germline ends. Germline CDR1 and CDR2: MNHNS and SASEGT. The CDR3 loop spans 11 amino acids. This CDR3 reads CATQEAYEQYF. DNA of the CDR3: TGTGCCACCCAGGAGGCCTACGAGCAGTACTTC.

This chain connects TRBV10-3 to TRBJ2-3, with TRBD2 matching over 10 bases. The V gene's germline CDR1 is ENHRY and CDR2 SYGVKD. The CDR3 is made up of 15 amino acids. V was clipped by 8 bases and J by 0 bases; unmatched bases: 5. CDR3 nucleotides: TGTGCCATCGCACTAGCGGGGACTAGCACAGATACGCAGTATTTT. This gives the protein CAIALAGTSTDTQYF.

The chain uses TRBV5-1 and TRBJ1-5; D not resolved. V was clipped by 0 bases and J by 6 bases, with 10 bases between them. The CDR3 has 14 amino acids. Germline V gene data show CDR1 as SGHRS and CDR2 as YFSETQ. The CDR3 protein is CASSLGADSQPQHF. CDR3 nucleotides: TGCGCCAGCAGCTTGGGGGCAGACTCTCAGCCCCAGCATTTT.

This chain uses TRBV11-2 with TRBJ2-2, with D possibly called TRBD1 or TRBD2 (6 bases each). The V and J ends lost 2 bases and 7 bases respectively, with 14 bases between them. This CDR3 has 15 residues. Per germline, CDR1 SGHAT and CDR2 FQNNGV. For the CDR3, the DNA is TGTGCCAGCAGCTTACTCGGGGGCGCCGGCGGGGAGCTGTTTTTT. It encodes CASSLLGGAGGELFF.

Ten or more counts support this clonotype. The chain is built from TRBV7-8 and TRBJ2-1; 10 bases are shared with TRBD2. The germline CDR1 and CDR2 sequences are SGHVS and FQNEAQ. The CDR3 sequence is 15 residues long. Trimming at V came to 1 base and at J to 6 bases, leaving 3 bases not matched to a gene. CDR3 sequence (DNA): TGTGCCAGCAGCTTAGGCCTAGCGGGAGTCAATGAGCAGTTCTTC. Its protein product is CASSLGLAGVNEQFF. The whole variable domain, remainder taken from reference TRBV7-8 and TRBJ2-1, is GAGVSQSPRYKVAKRGQDVALRCDPISGHVSLFWYQQALGQGPEFLTYFQNEAQLDKSGLPSDRFFAERPEGSVSTLKIQRTQQEDSAVYLCASSLGLAGVNEQFFGPGTRLTVL.

In its sample, this clonotype was seen many times. Here the CDR3 DNA reads TGCGCCAGCAGCCAAGATGGACTAGCGGTTTCCAATGAGCAGTTCTTC. It is translated as CASSQDGLAVSNEQFF. The chain has TRBV4-1 and TRBJ2-1, with 10 nucleotides matching TRBD2. The CDR3 loop spans 16 amino acids. Germline V gives CDR1 MGHRA, CDR2 YSYEKL. V was pared by 0 bases and J by 6 bases, with 5 bases of the junction left unmatched.